This T cell receptor beta chain was observed in a study of T cells in Graves' hyperthyroidism and ophthalmopathy. Background on the study: Peripheral blood samples were taken at initial diagnosis, prior to any treatment.

This clonotype was counted at least ten times. This CDR3 spans 15 amino acids. Germline CDR1 and CDR2: MNHNS and SASEGT. V was trimmed by 6 bases and J by 2 bases, leaving 13 bases between them. It was RNA transcripts that yielded the amplified TCR beta CDR3 regions. The HTBI primer set was used in a first-round RT-PCR of the TCR CDR3. TCRdb reprocessed the multiplex PCR reads via MiXCR and lists one record per CDR3 protein. This sample has approximately 710,000 distinct CDR3 sequences, with roughly 17% found just once. Sequencing was done on a sample of blood. The TCR was taken from a man over 45 with Graves' hyperthyroidism. The chain is built from TRBV6-1 and TRBJ1-4, with D unresolved. CDR3 sequence reads: CASRSTGATNEKLFF. The CDR3, as DNA: TGTGCCAGCAGGTCAACCGGTGCGACTAATGAAAAACTGTTTTTT.